This TCR beta chain was sequenced during a study of blood T cell repertoires in COVID-19. Overall study context: Collection of acute and convalescent COVID-19 samples took place in the United States, Italy and Spain. In each case, the material was cDNA or gDNA derived from T cells, B-cell-depleted T cells, or PBMCs.

As originally analysed: The assay estimated nucleated cells by amplifying reference gene primers. The table came from immunoSEQ multiplex PCR; TCRdb's copy has only in-frame clones and leaves some out. The V and J calls and clone size were taken over from that table, and D and trimming were inferred from the DNA. Of some 130,000 clones detected, 60% to 80% appear once; the ten largest clones hold around 9.9%. V dropped 3 bases and J dropped 0; count of bases not matched to a gene: 5. The V gene's germline CDR1 is LGHNA and CDR2 YSLEER. There are 16 residues in the CDR3. The sequencing sample was made of peripheral blood. The receptor comes from a man aged 55 to 70 who had recovered from COVID-19. The gene calls are TRBV4-3 and TRBJ2-1; 7 nucleotides align to TRBD2. CDR3 nucleotide sequence: TGCGCCAGCAGCCAGCTAGCGGAAAGCTCCTACAATGAGCAGTTCTTC. Translation gives CASSQLAESSYNEQFF.